This T cell receptor beta chain is drawn from a study of a mutant IDH1 vaccine in newly diagnosed glioma. Background on the study: Patients underwent eight vaccinations, which took place in weeks 1, 3, 5, 7, 11, 15, 19 and 23. Prior therapy was radiotherapy, temozolomide, or both; most received both. First vaccine doses came 4-6 weeks after radiotherapy alone, or with temozolomide cycles.

The CDR3 consists of 15 residues. Trimming pared 3 bases from V and 1 base from J, leaving 11 bases between. CDR1 LNHDA and CDR2 SQIVND come from the germline V gene (reference sequence). Time point defined: week 23, last vaccination. Doses of 300 ug of mutant IDH1 20-mer peptide were given with topical imiquimod. To note about this clone: Its antigen is not known.

The study, taken as a whole, reports: Overall, approximately 93% of patients had vaccine-induced immune responses.

TCRdb's copy holds only in-frame clones and misses some; the assay was immunoSEQ multiplex PCR. Of 65,000 or so clones detected, approximately 84% appear once; the ten largest clones hold over 4%. The TCR originated in a man younger than 45 with glioma. The chain combines TRBV19 with TRBJ2-3, with D maybe TRBD2 (6 bases). This specimen was PBMCs, taken from a glioma patient whose treatment included an IDH1 peptide vaccine. CDR3 nucleotide sequence: TGTGCCAGTAGTATGGAGGGGAAGGGCACAGATACGCAGTATTTT. Protein product: CASSMEGKGTDTQYF.